A selection of T cell receptor beta chains follows, all from one sample in a study of cytomegalovirus exposure and HLA in healthy donors. Generated by immunoSEQ multiplex PCR, the TCRdb table keeps only in-frame clones and is missing some. The table lists some 120,000 clones, 75% to 85% of them singletons. Sequencing used PBMCs. The receptors derive from a man aged 45-65 years in good health and CMV-seronegative. Each CDR3 is given with its conserved first and last residue. Fields, in order: clone size, D gene, J gene, V gene, CDR3 DNA, CDR3 protein. A D gene is named only where the DNA matches it firmly. Rows give clone size only sometimes, using once, few, many, or a class for an expanded clone.

clone_size: NA
d_call: NA
j_call: TRBJ1-6
v_call: TRBV27
cdr3_nt: TGTGCCAGCAGTCCCGCCAGGGGACCCTCCTATAATTCACCCCTCCACTTT
cdr3_aa: CASSPARGPSYNSPLHF

clone_size: NA
d_call: NA
j_call: TRBJ1-6
v_call: TRBV6-5
cdr3_nt: TGTGCCAGCCGGCGGCAGGGCAATTCACCCCTCCACTTT
cdr3_aa: CASRRQGNSPLHF

clone_size: NA
d_call: TRBD1
j_call: TRBJ1-1
v_call: TRBV5-8
cdr3_nt: TGTGCCAGCGGATTAACAGGGGGCCTTGTTGAAGCTTTCTTT
cdr3_aa: CASGLTGGLVEAFF

clone_size: NA
d_call: NA
j_call: TRBJ2-3
v_call: TRBV5-1
cdr3_nt: TGCGCCAGCAGCTTGGCCGTGGTAGCGGCAGATACGCAGTATTTT
cdr3_aa: CASSLAVVAADTQYF

clone_size: NA
d_call: TRBD1
j_call: TRBJ2-7
v_call: TRBV11-2
cdr3_nt: TGTGCCTCGGAAGGGGGCGGGTACGAGCAGTACTTC
cdr3_aa: CASEGGGYEQYF

clone_size: NA
d_call: NA
j_call: TRBJ2-4
v_call: TRBV5-6
cdr3_nt: TGTGCCAGCAGCTGGGAGGGGGTCAAAAACATTCAGTACTTC
cdr3_aa: CASSWEGVKNIQYF

clone_size: NA
d_call: TRBD1
j_call: TRBJ1-6
v_call: TRBV4-1
cdr3_nt: TGCGCCAGCAGCCAAGCCGGGACAGGAAATTCACCCCTCCACTTT
cdr3_aa: CASSQAGTGNSPLHF

clone_size: NA
d_call: NA
j_call: TRBJ1-2
v_call: TRBV5-6
cdr3_nt: TGTGCCAGCAGCTCGACACATAACTATGGCTACACCTTC
cdr3_aa: CASSSTHNYGYTF

clone_size: NA
d_call: NA
j_call: TRBJ2-1
v_call: TRBV12-5
cdr3_nt: TGTGCTAGTGGTTTGGCTACGCGGCGGGCGAGCTCCTACAATGAGCAGTTCTTC
cdr3_aa: CASGLATRRASSYNEQFF

clone_size: NA
d_call: NA
j_call: TRBJ1-1
v_call: TRBV20-1
cdr3_nt: TGCAGTGCCCACAGGGACACTGAAGCTTTCTTT
cdr3_aa: CSAHRDTEAFF

clone_size: few
d_call: NA
j_call: TRBJ1-2
v_call: TRBV30
cdr3_nt: TGTGCCTCCTCTTCTTTCGAGGCAAATGGCTACACCTTC
cdr3_aa: CASSSFEANGYTF

clone_size: NA
d_call: NA
j_call: TRBJ1-2
v_call: TRBV27
cdr3_nt: TGTGCCAGCAGTTTAGGAGGGAGGGCCGGGGGCTACACCTTC
cdr3_aa: CASSLGGRAGGYTF

clone_size: NA
d_call: NA
j_call: TRBJ2-5
v_call: TRBV7-8
cdr3_nt: TGTGCCAGCAGCGCCCCCTCTCGGGGCCAAGAGACCCAGTACTTC
cdr3_aa: CASSAPSRGQETQYF

clone_size: NA
d_call: TRBD1
j_call: TRBJ1-2
v_call: TRBV2
cdr3_nt: TGTGCCAGGACCCGGGACAGAAACTATGGCTACACCTTC
cdr3_aa: CARTRDRNYGYTF

clone_size: NA
d_call: TRBD1
j_call: TRBJ1-1
v_call: TRBV7-6
cdr3_nt: TGTGCCAGCAGCTTAGGGACAGGGAACACTGAAGCTTTCTTT
cdr3_aa: CASSLGTGNTEAFF

clone_size: few
d_call: NA
j_call: TRBJ1-1
v_call: TRBV28
cdr3_nt: TGTGCCAGCAGTTTAATCCGGGTTGGAGCTTTCTTT
cdr3_aa: CASSLIRVGAFF

clone_size: once
d_call: TRBD1
j_call: TRBJ1-3
v_call: TRBV5-1
cdr3_nt: TGCGCCAGCAGCTCGGACAGGGACTCTGGAAACACCATATATTTT
cdr3_aa: CASSSDRDSGNTIYF

clone_size: NA
d_call: NA
j_call: TRBJ2-5
v_call: TRBV20-1
cdr3_nt: TGCAGTGCCCCGGCCGGTCAGGCCCAGTACTTC
cdr3_aa: CSAPAGQAQYF

clone_size: once
d_call: TRBD2
j_call: TRBJ2-5
v_call: TRBV9
cdr3_nt: TGTGCCAGCAGCGTTGGGAGGGCTCAGGAGACCCAGTACTTC
cdr3_aa: CASSVGRAQETQYF

clone_size: NA
d_call: TRBD2
j_call: TRBJ2-7
v_call: TRBV15
cdr3_nt: TGTGCCACCAGTCCCGCGCGGGAGGCGGCCTACGAGCAGTACTTC
cdr3_aa: CATSPAREAAYEQYF

clone_size: NA
d_call: NA
j_call: TRBJ2-1
v_call: TRBV11-3
cdr3_nt: TGTGCCAGCAGCCAATTCGGAGCGGAGCTCAATGAGCAGTTCTTC
cdr3_aa: CASSQFGAELNEQFF

clone_size: once
d_call: NA
j_call: TRBJ2-2
v_call: TRBV7-9
cdr3_nt: TGTGCCAGCAGCTTAGCGGGGGGGCCCGGGGAGCTGTTTTTT
cdr3_aa: CASSLAGGPGELFF

clone_size: NA
d_call: TRBD2
j_call: TRBJ2-1
v_call: TRBV28
cdr3_nt: TGTGCCAGCAGTTTACTAGCGGGGGGTTACAATGAGCAGTTCTTC
cdr3_aa: CASSLLAGGYNEQFF

clone_size: NA
d_call: TRBD1
j_call: TRBJ1-2
v_call: TRBV2
cdr3_nt: TGTGCCAGCAGTGAGACAGGGTATTTAGGGTATGGCTACACCTTC
cdr3_aa: CASSETGYLGYGYTF

clone_size: NA
d_call: NA
j_call: TRBJ2-7
v_call: TRBV7-2
cdr3_nt: TGTGCCAGCAGCCTACAGGTGTTAAACGAGCAGTACTTC
cdr3_aa: CASSLQVLNEQYF

clone_size: NA
d_call: NA
j_call: TRBJ2-1
v_call: TRBV5-1
cdr3_nt: TGCGCCAGCAGCTCGGGGGGCAGGTCCTACAATGAGCAGTTCTTC
cdr3_aa: CASSSGGRSYNEQFF

clone_size: NA
d_call: TRBD1
j_call: TRBJ2-2
v_call: TRBV5-1
cdr3_nt: TGCGCCAGCAGCCTAGCGGACAGGGGGGAGACCGGGGAGCTGTTTTTT
cdr3_aa: CASSLADRGETGELFF

clone_size: NA
d_call: NA
j_call: TRBJ2-5
v_call: TRBV2
cdr3_nt: TGTGCCAGCAATGTGGGGGGGCGAGGTGAGACCCAGTACTTC
cdr3_aa: CASNVGGRGETQYF

clone_size: NA
d_call: NA
j_call: TRBJ2-6
v_call: TRBV2
cdr3_nt: TGTGCCAGCAGGGGCTATCGGCACCAGGCTGGGGCCAACGTCCTGACTTTC
cdr3_aa: CASRGYRHQAGANVLTF

clone_size: NA
d_call: NA
j_call: TRBJ2-7
v_call: TRBV6-1
cdr3_nt: TGTGCCAGCAGGGCCACGATCGGCGGAGAGCAGTACTTC
cdr3_aa: CASRATIGGEQYF

clone_size: NA
d_call: NA
j_call: TRBJ2-5
v_call: TRBV5-1
cdr3_nt: TGCGCCAGCAGCTTGGGGGCAGACCCCCAAGAGACCCAGTACTTC
cdr3_aa: CASSLGADPQETQYF

clone_size: NA
d_call: TRBD2
j_call: TRBJ2-1
v_call: TRBV5-6
cdr3_nt: TGTGCCAGCAGCCCACCCCTTTACGGGGGGGGAAATGAGCAGTTCTTC
cdr3_aa: CASSPPLYGGGNEQFF

clone_size: NA
d_call: NA
j_call: TRBJ2-7
v_call: TRBV23-1
cdr3_nt: TGCGCCAGCAGTCTCTTCCTGGGAGGTACAGGGGCGATTTCCCACGAGCAGTACTTC
cdr3_aa: CASSLFLGGTGAISHEQYF

clone_size: few
d_call: NA
j_call: TRBJ2-3
v_call: TRBV5-1
cdr3_nt: TGCGCCAGCAGCTTGTTAATTGGCAGGGAGGTTTCTAGTACGCAGTATTTT
cdr3_aa: CASSLLIGREVSSTQYF